The rows below give T cell receptor beta chains drawn from one sample of a study of shared clonotypes between healthy human individuals. TCRdb's table, derived via immunoSEQ multiplex PCR, lists solely in-frame clones and lacks some. The table has some 2,000,000 clones, roughly 95% seen once. Sequencing was performed on naive CD4+ T cells sorted from blood. Every receptor here comes from a young man in good health. Both conserved end residues are part of each CDR3. The D gene is left open where the match is weak. The listing skips clone size in some rows; elsewhere it reads once, few, many or a size class.

cdr3_nt,cdr3_aa,clone_size,d_call,v_call,j_call,cdr3_length
TGTGCCTGGGGTAGTATCTGGGACAATGAGCAGTTCTTC,CAWGSIWDNEQFF,-,-,TRBV30,TRBJ2-1,13
TGTGCCAGCAGCTTGGGCGGTGCGGGAGCCTACAATGAGCAGTTCTTC,CASSLGGAGAYNEQFF,-,TRBD2,TRBV5-4,TRBJ2-1,16
TGTGCCAGCAGTGAAGCGGGGACAGGGAACTATGGCTACACCTTC,CASSEAGTGNYGYTF,-,TRBD1,TRBV6-1,TRBJ1-2,15
TGTGCCAGCAGTGAGGGGGACAGGGAGGAAAAACTGTTTTTT,CASSEGDREEKLFF,-,TRBD1,TRBV6-1,TRBJ1-4,14
TGTGCCAGCGGGGAACAGGGGGCGCGCAATGAGCAGTTCTTC,CASGEQGARNEQFF,-,TRBD1,TRBV6-6,TRBJ2-1,14
TGCGCCAGCAGCCAAGAACACAACCCTTCTTTCTACGAGCAGTACTTC,CASSQEHNPSFYEQYF,-,-,TRBV4-3,TRBJ2-7,16
TGTGCCAGCAGTAGGGACGGACCTGAAGCTTTCTTT,CASSRDGPEAFF,-,-,TRBV2,TRBJ1-1,12
TGTGCCAGCAGCTTGGACAGGGTGGGCACTGAAGCTTTCTTT,CASSLDRVGTEAFF,-,-,TRBV5-4,TRBJ1-1,14
TGTGCCAGTAGTTCCAGGAACACTGAAGCTTTCTTT,CASSSRNTEAFF,once,-,TRBV19,TRBJ1-1,12
TGTGCCAGCAGCTCCCAGGGGGCTGGTGGAAACACCATATATTTT,CASSSQGAGGNTIYF,-,TRBD1,TRBV5-4,TRBJ1-3,15
TGTGCCAGCAGCTACCAGACCGGGACAGGGGGGAAGGAGCAGTTCTTC,CASSYQTGTGGKEQFF,-,TRBD1,TRBV7-2,TRBJ2-1,16
TGTGCCAGCAGCGTAGGACAGGGTACGTCTGGCGAGCAGTACTTC,CASSVGQGTSGEQYF,-,TRBD1,TRBV9,TRBJ2-7,15
TGTGCCAGCAGTTCAAGCGGGGGCCCCTACGAGCAGTACTTC,CASSSSGGPYEQYF,-,TRBD2,TRBV7-2,TRBJ2-7,14
TGTGCCAGCAAGACTAGCTTCACCGGGGAGCTGTTTTTT,CASKTSFTGELFF,-,TRBD2,TRBV2,TRBJ2-2,13
TGTGCCAGTAGTCGGACTAGCGAAAAAGAGACCCAGTACTTC,CASSRTSEKETQYF,-,TRBD2,TRBV19,TRBJ2-5,14
TGTGCCAGCAGTTCGGGCAATTCACCCCTCCACTTT,CASSSGNSPLHF,-,-,TRBV6-6,TRBJ1-6,12
TGTGCCATCAGTGAGATTGCAGGAAAGCGTGATGGCTACACCTTC,CAISEIAGKRDGYTF,-,-,TRBV10-3,TRBJ1-2,15
TGTGCCATCAGTGAGTCCTGGCTAGTTGTTGATGAGCAGTTCTTC,CAISESWLVVDEQFF,-,-,TRBV10-3,TRBJ2-1,15
TGCGCCAGCAGCTTGGGAGCAGGCTCAAATTCACCCCTCCACTTT,CASSLGAGSNSPLHF,-,-,TRBV5-1,TRBJ1-6,15
TGCGCCAGCAGTGACCGGGCCAATCAGCCCCAGCATTTT,CASSDRANQPQHF,-,-,TRBV10-2,TRBJ1-5,13
TGTGCCAGCAGCTTATCGGGGATTAATGAAAAACTGTTTTTT,CASSLSGINEKLFF,-,-,TRBV7-9,TRBJ1-4,14
TGTGCCAGCAGCCAACCTAGGGCGGGATTCTCCTATAATTCACCCCTCCACTTT,CASSQPRAGFSYNSPLHF,-,-,TRBV4-2,TRBJ1-6,18
TGTGCCAGCAGCCCGCGCGGGGACCCCGGGGCCAACGTCCTGACTTTC,CASSPRGDPGANVLTF,-,-,TRBV9,TRBJ2-6,16
TGCGCCAGCAGCTTAAGTCTGGTCGAGCAGTTCTTC,CASSLSLVEQFF,-,-,TRBV5-1,TRBJ2-1,12
TGTGCCAGCGGAACGGGACAGGGCACGACCGGGGAGCTGTTTTTT,CASGTGQGTTGELFF,once,TRBD1,TRBV7-9,TRBJ2-2,15
TGTGCCAGTAGTATAGATCCGGCCCAAGCTTTCTTT,CASSIDPAQAFF,-,-,TRBV19,TRBJ1-1,12
TGTGCCAGTAGTACTGGACAGGCCACTTATGGCTACACCTTC,CASSTGQATYGYTF,-,TRBD1,TRBV19,TRBJ1-2,14
TGTGCCAGCTCCCTACTTACCCTGACAGGGGGAGCAATGAACACTGAAGCTTTCTTT,CASSLLTLTGGAMNTEAFF,-,TRBD1,TRBV18,TRBJ1-1,19
TGTGCCAGCAGCCATTCCACGGGGGAGCAGTACTTC,CASSHSTGEQYF,-,-,TRBV7-9,TRBJ2-7,12
TGTGCCAGCAGTAAACAGGGAAAGGGTGAAAAACTGTTTTTT,CASSKQGKGEKLFF,-,-,TRBV6-5,TRBJ1-4,14
TGTGCCAGCAGGACCGACGGGACAGGGACATACGAGCAGTACTTC,CASRTDGTGTYEQYF,-,TRBD1,TRBV28,TRBJ2-7,15
TGTGCCAGCAGCTCCTCCGGGACAGGGTATTCCGAGCAGTACTTC,CASSSSGTGYSEQYF,-,TRBD1,TRBV7-2,TRBJ2-7,15
TGTGCCAGCAGCTTAGGCAGGGAAGCAAATCAGCCCCAGCATTTT,CASSLGREANQPQHF,-,-,TRBV7-9,TRBJ1-5,15
TGTGCCAGCAAGAAGCGGGAGGACACCGGGGAGCTGTTTTTT,CASKKREDTGELFF,-,TRBD2,TRBV2,TRBJ2-2,14
TGTGCCAGTAGGACAGGGATCAGCAATCAGCCCCAGCATTTT,CASRTGISNQPQHF,few,TRBD1,TRBV19,TRBJ1-5,14
TGTGCCAGCCGGGACAGACGGGGGGCCGGGGAGCTGTTTTTT,CASRDRRGAGELFF,-,-,TRBV14,TRBJ2-2,14
TGTGCCAGTAGTATAGCCCGAGGCCAAGAGACCCAGTACTTC,CASSIARGQETQYF,-,-,TRBV19,TRBJ2-5,14
TGCGCCAGCAGCCCCCGGACTAGCGGGGTCAGTGAGCAGTTCTTC,CASSPRTSGVSEQFF,-,TRBD2,TRBV4-1,TRBJ2-1,15
TGCGCCAGCAGGGTGAACACTGAAGCTTTCTTT,CASRVNTEAFF,-,-,TRBV5-1,TRBJ1-1,11
TGTGCCAGCAGCGTGGACGGGTCCTACGAGCAGTACTTC,CASSVDGSYEQYF,-,-,TRBV9,TRBJ2-7,13
TGTGCCAGTCTCAAGACAGGGGATTACAATCAGCCCCAGCATTTT,CASLKTGDYNQPQHF,-,TRBD1,TRBV6-6,TRBJ1-5,15
TGCGCCAGCAGCCTCAGGACGGCGAACACTGAAGCTTTCTTT,CASSLRTANTEAFF,-,-,TRBV5-1,TRBJ1-1,14
TGTGCCATCAGTGACCAGGGGTTGGGGACCCAGTACTTC,CAISDQGLGTQYF,-,-,TRBV10-3,TRBJ2-5,13
TGTGCCAGCAGAAGACTAGCGGTGAACACCGGGGAGCTGTTTTTT,CASRRLAVNTGELFF,-,TRBD2,TRBV6-5,TRBJ2-2,15
TGTGCCAGCAGCTGGACTAGCCGGTACACTAGCACAGATACGCAGTATTTT,CASSWTSRYTSTDTQYF,-,TRBD2,TRBV27,TRBJ2-3,17
TGTGCCAGCAGTTCGTCCGGGACAGACCTTTACGAGCAGTACTTC,CASSSSGTDLYEQYF,-,TRBD1,TRBV6-5,TRBJ2-7,15
TGTGCCAGCAGCTTAGATACAGGGAACAATGAGCAGTTCTTC,CASSLDTGNNEQFF,-,-,TRBV7-9,TRBJ2-1,14
TGTGCCAGCAGCCAAGATGGAGGAAGTTATAGCAATCAGCCCCAGCATTTT,CASSQDGGSYSNQPQHF,-,-,TRBV4-2,TRBJ1-5,17
TGTGCCAGCAGCTTAGGGACAGGTGGTGGGGCCAACGTCCTGACTTTC,CASSLGTGGGANVLTF,-,TRBD1,TRBV7-9,TRBJ2-6,16
TGCGCCAGCAGCAAGACAGGGATAAATGAAAAACTGTTTTTT,CASSKTGINEKLFF,-,TRBD1,TRBV5-1,TRBJ1-4,14
TGCGCCAGCAGCGCGGGACAGTCGAGAACCGGGGAGCTGTTTTTT,CASSAGQSRTGELFF,-,-,TRBV5-1,TRBJ2-2,15
TGTGCCTGGAGCACCAGGGGGACTCAAGGGGCCAAAAACATTCAGTACTTC,CAWSTRGTQGAKNIQYF,-,-,TRBV30,TRBJ2-4,17
TGCGCCAGCAGCGGACAGGTGGAAAACACCATATATTTT,CASSGQVENTIYF,-,TRBD1,TRBV10-1,TRBJ1-3,13
TGTGCCACCCGGGAGGGGCGTCGACAGCCCCAGCATTTT,CATREGRRQPQHF,-,-,TRBV28,TRBJ1-5,13
TGTGCTAGTGGTTTGGACCCAGGGGGGCCAATCTACAATGAGCAGTTCTTC,CASGLDPGGPIYNEQFF,-,-,TRBV12-5,TRBJ2-1,17
TGCGCCAGCAGCCCCGGACTAGCGAGTACCTACAATGAGCAGTTCTTC,CASSPGLASTYNEQFF,-,TRBD2,TRBV4-1,TRBJ2-1,16
TGTGCCAGTACCTCGCCCTACAAGACCTCTGGAAACACCATATATTTT,CASTSPYKTSGNTIYF,once,-,TRBV19,TRBJ1-3,16
TGTGCCAGCATGTATAGACAGGAAGCTTTCTTT,CASMYRQEAFF,-,-,TRBV25-1,TRBJ1-1,11
TGCGCCAGCAGCTACAGAGGATACATTCAAGAGACCCAGTACTTC,CASSYRGYIQETQYF,-,-,TRBV5-1,TRBJ2-5,15
TGCGCCAGCAGCTCTACTAGCGGTATTGCCGGGGAGCTGTTTTTT,CASSSTSGIAGELFF,-,TRBD2,TRBV5-1,TRBJ2-2,15